This record concerns one T cell receptor (beta chain) sequence. With a J-beta primer mix and a sample-barcoded 5' primer, a second PCR ran roughly 6 to 11 cycles. TCRdb re-called the 5' RACE reads through MiXCR, storing one row per CDR3 protein. The data contain some 890,000 distinct CDR3 sequences, roughly 29% of them singletons. Germline trimming cut 0 bases from V and 0 bases from J; bases unmatched to any gene: 1. Germline V gene lookup returns CDR1 ENHRY and CDR2 SYGVKD. The CDR3 runs 16 residues. This sample is drawn from a study of blood T cells in healthy people across ages. These same data were also listed under a study on T cells of mothers and their children. That investigation notes: The study obtained over 8.5 million TCR beta CDR3 reads per mother and some 3 million per child. Unrelated mother-child pairs always had slightly, but never significantly, lower normalized overlap than related pairs.

Sequences were obtained from blood. The TCR sequence derives from a middle-aged woman in good health. The chain combines TRBV10-3 with TRBJ2-2; TRBD1 matches 7 bases. Here the CDR3 reads CAISESGTANTGELFF. The CDR3 bases are TGTGCCATCAGTGAGTCGGGGACAGCGAACACCGGGGAGCTGTTTTTT.